This T cell receptor (beta chain) was recovered during a study of beta chain features in type 1 diabetes. In the case of this clone: Its antigen is currently unknown. One end of the junction varies from germline; a read error may be responsible.

The CDR3 is 13 amino acids. Germline V gene lookup returns CDR1 SSHAT and CDR2 FNYEAQ (reference sequence). Study results and limitations: Compared to healthy donors, patients appeared to have naive, central memory and Treg TCRB repertoires that were more alike. Moderate but significant shortening of TCRB CDR3s was recorded in all four CD4+ subsets from Type 1 diabetes patients. Lower insertion and higher deletion counts appeared at VDJ junctions in type 1 diabetes patients.

cDNA synthesis used the whole RNA isolate, giving expressed TCRB sequences. Assay: immunoSEQ multiplex PCR; the TCRdb copy retains only in-frame clones and omits some. The table lists 20,000 to 25,000 clones, around 68% of them singletons. CD4+ naive, central memory, regulatory and stem cell-like memory subsets were isolated by sorting on CD45RO/CCR7/CD25/CD127/CD95/CD27. The TCR originated in a woman aged 40 to 50 with type 1 diabetes. Sequenced: stem cell memory CD4+ T cells from blood. The chain carries TRBV7-7 and TRBJ1-1; D might be TRBD1 (6 bases). The CDR3 region has the DNA TGTGCTAGCAGCGAGAACAGGGAAACTGAAGCTTTCTTT. This translates into CASSENRETEAFF.